The present T cell receptor (beta chain) was sequenced within a study of human T cells and chemical hapten exposure. Study context: Upper-back patches of 0.01% DPC were read at 6 days. Points from the study as a whole: PT1 expanded TCR numbers rose with patch test score. DPC sensitization left the count of TCRs above 1 in 1000 unchanged.

Time point specified: patch test 2, 6 weeks after DPC sensitization. Described treatment: therapeutic diphenylcyclopropenone sensitization with weekly scalp DPC. The germline gives CDR1 LNHDA, CDR2 SQIVND (reference sequence). V was pared by 3 bases and J by 5 bases, with 14 bases between. The CDR3 extends over 15 amino acids. Original handling: Sample-level TCR yields exhibited a median of approximately 88,000, with a range of roughly 23,224 to 750,000. A single record per CDR3 protein comes from TCRdb applying MiXCR to the RACE reads. In this record, the V and J calls reflect TCRdb's handling and not the investigators' own analysis. Among over 70,000 distinct CDR3 sequences listed, about 8.5% were seen once. This clonotype has a handful of counts. Its specificity is not known.

The sequence was obtained from a woman aged 45-65 years with alopecia areata. Some clones in this sample may be carry-over from other donors' samples. The source material was whole blood, sampled in connection with sensitization to the hapten diphenylcyclopropenone (DPC). The J gene is TRBJ2-1, the V gene TRBV19; D perhaps matches TRBD1 (5 bases). This chain's CDR3 is CASSIDSYFNNEQFF. The DNA for the CDR3 is TGTGCCAGTAGTATTGACAGCTACTTCAACAATGAGCAGTTCTTC.